This TCR beta chain was identified during a study of cytomegalovirus exposure and HLA in healthy donors. General study points: In an earlier analysis, most TCR beta V segments were productive about 87% or about 30% of the time. Information on immune exposure was restricted to one variable (CMV serostatus). In a later analysis, HLA-associated TCR beta chains were more clonally expanded than equally common others.

As concerns this clone: No antigen is known for it. This CDR3 is also generated by other DNA sequences in the sample.

Germline-derived CDR1 and CDR2 are SGHVS and FNYEAQ. The CDR3 has 15 amino acids. Trimming removed 0 bases at V and 5 bases at J, with 14 bases between. Researchers ran the PCR with 60 Vbeta and 13 Jbeta primers. Clones were read by immunoSEQ multiplex PCR, and TCRdb kept only the in-frame ones, dropping some. The table lists about 160,000 clones, about 81% of them singletons. Sequenced sample: PBMCs. This receptor was obtained from a girl aged 5 to 17 in good health and CMV-seropositive. The V call is TRBV7-6, the J call TRBJ2-7, with D possibly TRBD1 on 7 matching bases. As DNA, the CDR3 is TGTGCCAGCAGCTTAGCGTCAGGGGGAGGCGACGAGCAGTACTTC. Translation gives CASSLASGGGDEQYF.